The TCR beta chain described here comes from a study of blood T cell repertoires in COVID-19. Study-wide context: Both acute and convalescent COVID-19 samples were obtained from the United States, Italy and Spain.

As handled by the study authors: How many nucleated cells were present was estimated from reference gene primer amplification. Using immunoSEQ multiplex PCR, the repertoire was profiled, and TCRdb retains in-frame clones only, with some absent. V and J calls and clone size come straight from that table; D and trimming were deduced from the DNA. The table lists around 310,000 clones, over 75% of them singletons. This clone was seen only a few times. The sequencing input was peripheral blood. The receptor was isolated from a woman aged 45 to 65 with active or convalescent COVID-19.

In nucleotides, the CDR3 is TGTGCCAGCAGTTTAATTTTCTCCGGGGGAGCCAAAAACATTCAGTACTTC. This translates into CASSLIFSGGAKNIQYF. The chain links TRBV28 to TRBJ2-4; TRBD2 is a possible D gene (6 bases). Trimming removed 2 bases from V and 0 bases from J, with 14 bases in between. The CDR3 covers 17 residues. The V gene's germline CDR1 is MDHEN and CDR2 SYDVKM.